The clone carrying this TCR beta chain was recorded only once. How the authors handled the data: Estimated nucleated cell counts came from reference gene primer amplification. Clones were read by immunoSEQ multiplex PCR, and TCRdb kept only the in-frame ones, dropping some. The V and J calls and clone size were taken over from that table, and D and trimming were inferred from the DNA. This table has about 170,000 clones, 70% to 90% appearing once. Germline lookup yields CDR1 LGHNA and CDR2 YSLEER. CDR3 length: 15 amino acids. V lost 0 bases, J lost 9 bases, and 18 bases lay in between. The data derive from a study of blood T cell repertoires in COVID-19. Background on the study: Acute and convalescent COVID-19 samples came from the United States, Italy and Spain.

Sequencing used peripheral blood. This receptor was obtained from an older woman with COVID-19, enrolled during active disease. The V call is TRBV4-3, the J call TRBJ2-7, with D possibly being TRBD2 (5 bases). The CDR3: CASSQDYSKGRRQYF. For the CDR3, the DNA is TGCGCCAGCAGCCAAGATTATTCTAAAGGGAGAAGGCAGTACTTC.